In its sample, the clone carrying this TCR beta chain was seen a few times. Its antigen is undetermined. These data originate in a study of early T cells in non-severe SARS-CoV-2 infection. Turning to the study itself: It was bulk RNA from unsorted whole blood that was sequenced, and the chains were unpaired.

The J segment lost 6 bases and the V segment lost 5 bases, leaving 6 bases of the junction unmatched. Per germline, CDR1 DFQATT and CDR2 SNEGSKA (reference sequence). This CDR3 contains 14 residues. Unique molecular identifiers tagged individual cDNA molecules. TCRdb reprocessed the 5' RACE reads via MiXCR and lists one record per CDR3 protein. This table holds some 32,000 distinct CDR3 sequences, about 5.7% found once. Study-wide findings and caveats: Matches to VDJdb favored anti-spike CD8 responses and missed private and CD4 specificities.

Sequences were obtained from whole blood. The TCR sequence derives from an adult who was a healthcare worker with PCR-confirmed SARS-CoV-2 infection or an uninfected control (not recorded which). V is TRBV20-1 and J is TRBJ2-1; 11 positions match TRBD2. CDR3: CSAGGTSGSNEQFF. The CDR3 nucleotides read TGCAGTGCTGGAGGGACTAGCGGTAGCAATGAGCAGTTCTTC.